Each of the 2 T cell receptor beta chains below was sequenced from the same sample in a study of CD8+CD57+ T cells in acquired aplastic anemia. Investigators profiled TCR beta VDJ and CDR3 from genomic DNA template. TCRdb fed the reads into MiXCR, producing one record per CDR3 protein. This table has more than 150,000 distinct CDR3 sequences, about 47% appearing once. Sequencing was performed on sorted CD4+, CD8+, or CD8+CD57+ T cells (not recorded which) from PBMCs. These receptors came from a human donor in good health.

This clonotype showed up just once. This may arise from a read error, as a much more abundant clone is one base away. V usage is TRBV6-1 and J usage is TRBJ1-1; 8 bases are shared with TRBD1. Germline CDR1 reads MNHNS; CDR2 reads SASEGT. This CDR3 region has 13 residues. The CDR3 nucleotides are TGTGACAGCACCCCAACAGGGGGCACTGAAGCTTTCTTT. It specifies CDSTPTGGTEAFF.

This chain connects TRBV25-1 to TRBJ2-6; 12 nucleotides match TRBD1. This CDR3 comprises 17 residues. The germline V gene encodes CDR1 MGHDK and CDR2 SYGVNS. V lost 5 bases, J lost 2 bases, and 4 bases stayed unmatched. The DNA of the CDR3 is TGTGCCAGCAGTCCGGGACAGGGGGCTCCTGGGGCCAACGTCCTGACTTTC. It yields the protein CASSPGQGAPGANVLTF.